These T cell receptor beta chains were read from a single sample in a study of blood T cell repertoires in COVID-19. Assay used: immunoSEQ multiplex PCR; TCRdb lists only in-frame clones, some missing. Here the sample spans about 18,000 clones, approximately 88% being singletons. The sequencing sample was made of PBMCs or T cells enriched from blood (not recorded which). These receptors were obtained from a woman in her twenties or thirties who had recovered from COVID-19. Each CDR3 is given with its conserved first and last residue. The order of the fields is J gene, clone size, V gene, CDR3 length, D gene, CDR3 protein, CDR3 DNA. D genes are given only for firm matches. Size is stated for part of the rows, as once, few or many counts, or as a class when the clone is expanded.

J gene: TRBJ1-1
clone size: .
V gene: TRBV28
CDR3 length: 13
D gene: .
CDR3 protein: CASSLGQGTGAFF
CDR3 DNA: TGTGCCAGCAGTTTAGGGCAGGGGACGGGAGCTTTCTTT

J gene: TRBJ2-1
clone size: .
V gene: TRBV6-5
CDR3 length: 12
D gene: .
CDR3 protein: CASRGTLGEQFF
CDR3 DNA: TGTGCCAGCAGGGGGACACTGGGTGAGCAGTTCTTC

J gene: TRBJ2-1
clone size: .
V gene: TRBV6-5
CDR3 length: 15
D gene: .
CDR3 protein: CASIPDRLQNNEQFF
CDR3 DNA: TGTGCCAGCATCCCGGACAGACTCCAAAACAATGAGCAGTTCTTC

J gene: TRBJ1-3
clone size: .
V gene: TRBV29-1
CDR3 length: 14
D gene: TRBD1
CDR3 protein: CSVDRTGSGNTIYF
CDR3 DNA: TGCAGCGTTGACCGGACAGGGTCTGGAAACACCATATATTTT

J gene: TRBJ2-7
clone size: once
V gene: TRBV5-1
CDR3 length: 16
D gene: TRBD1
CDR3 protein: CASSLGGTAISYEQYF
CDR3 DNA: TGCGCCAGCAGCTTAGGTGGGACAGCGATCTCCTACGAGCAGTACTTC

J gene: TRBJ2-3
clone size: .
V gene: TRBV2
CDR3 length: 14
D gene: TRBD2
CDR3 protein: CASMGRGDPDTQYF
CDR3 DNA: TGTGCCAGCATGGGGCGGGGGGACCCAGATACGCAGTATTTT

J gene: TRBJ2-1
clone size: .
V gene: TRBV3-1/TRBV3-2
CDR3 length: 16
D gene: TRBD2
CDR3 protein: CASSQGLAGGYNEQFF
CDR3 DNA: TGTGCCAGCAGCCAGGGACTAGCGGGGGGATACAATGAGCAGTTCTTC

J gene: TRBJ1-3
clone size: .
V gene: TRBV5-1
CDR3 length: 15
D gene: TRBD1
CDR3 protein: CASSWDSRSGNTIYF
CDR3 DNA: TGCGCCAGCAGCTGGGACAGCCGCTCTGGAAACACCATATATTTT

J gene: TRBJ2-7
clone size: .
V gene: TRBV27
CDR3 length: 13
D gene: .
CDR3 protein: CASSLRAGSEQYF
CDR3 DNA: TGTGCCAGCAGTTTGAGGGCGGGGAGCGAGCAGTACTTC

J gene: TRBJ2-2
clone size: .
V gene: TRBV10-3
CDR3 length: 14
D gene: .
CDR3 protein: CAITRDFPNGELFF
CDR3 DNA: TGTGCCATCACCCGGGACTTTCCGAACGGGGAGCTGTTTTTT

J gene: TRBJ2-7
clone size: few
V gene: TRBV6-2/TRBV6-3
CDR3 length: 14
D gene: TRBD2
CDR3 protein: CASSYGGGAYEQYF
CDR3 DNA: TGTGCCAGCAGTTACGGCGGGGGGGCCTACGAGCAGTACTTC

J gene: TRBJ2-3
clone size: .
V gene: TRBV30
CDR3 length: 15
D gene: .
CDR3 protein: CAWSTPTGATDTQYF
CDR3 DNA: TGTGCCTGGAGTACCCCAACTGGAGCCACAGATACGCAGTATTTT

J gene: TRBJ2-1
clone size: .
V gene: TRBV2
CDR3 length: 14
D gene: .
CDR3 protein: CASEGEGNSNEQFF
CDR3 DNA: TGTGCCAGCGAGGGGGAGGGAAACTCCAATGAGCAGTTCTTC

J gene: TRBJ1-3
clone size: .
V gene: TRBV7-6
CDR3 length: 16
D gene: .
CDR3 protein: CASSPNSLSSGNTIYF
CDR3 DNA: TGTGCCAGCAGCCCTAACAGCCTCTCCTCTGGAAACACCATATATTTT

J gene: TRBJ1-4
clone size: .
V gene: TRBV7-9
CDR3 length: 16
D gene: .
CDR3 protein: CASSRLGEVTNEKLFF
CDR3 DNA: TGTGCCAGCAGCCGATTAGGGGAAGTAACTAATGAAAAACTGTTTTTT

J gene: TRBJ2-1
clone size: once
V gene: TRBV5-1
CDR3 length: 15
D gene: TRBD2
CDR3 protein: CASSQTSGAYNEQFF
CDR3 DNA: TGCGCCAGCAGCCAGACTAGCGGGGCTTACAATGAGCAGTTCTTC

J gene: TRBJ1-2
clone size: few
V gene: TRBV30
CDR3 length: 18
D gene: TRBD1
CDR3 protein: CAWSPYPRRGRNYYGYTF
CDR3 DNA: TGTGCCTGGAGTCCCTACCCTCGAAGGGGGCGCAACTACTATGGCTACACCTTC